These 5 T cell receptor beta chains came from one sample sequenced in a study of T cell responses to AZD1222 COVID-19 vaccine. The assay was immunoSEQ multiplex PCR, and TCRdb's table has in-frame clones only and misses some. The sample lists some 120,000 clones, just over 85% occurring once. The source material was peripheral blood, sampled on day 0 of MenACWY control vaccination. The receptors shown here come from an adult in good health.

The chain uses TRBV6-5 and TRBJ1-2, with 9 bases matching TRBD1. The CDR3 loop spans 15 amino acids. The germline CDR1 and CDR2 sequences are MNHEY and SVGAGI. J lost 8 bases, V lost 2 bases, and 9 bases had no gene match. CDR3: CASSYGRTGGQGYTF. Here the CDR3 DNA reads TGTGCCAGCAGTTACGGACGAACAGGGGGCCAAGGCTACACCTTC.

V usage is TRBV7-6 and J usage is TRBJ1-5; D gene uncertain. The CDR3 covers 13 residues. Germline CDR1 reads SGHVS; CDR2 reads FNYEAQ. V lost 5 bases to trimming and J lost 5 bases, with 10 bases between them. As DNA, the CDR3 is TGTGCCAGCAGCCAAAGCAACTATCAGCCCCAGCATTTT. Translation gives CASSQSNYQPQHF.

This chain's CDR3 is CASSGTGPDTQYF. CDR3 DNA sequence: TGTGCCAGCAGTGGGACAGGTCCAGATACGCAGTATTTT. V usage is TRBV28 and J usage is TRBJ2-3; TRBD1 matches at 8 bases. The germline CDR1 and CDR2 sequences are MDHEN and SYDVKM. This CDR3 is 13 amino acids long. V dropped 5 bases and J dropped 4; count of bases not matched to a gene: 2.

This sequence joins TRBV28 and TRBJ1-5; the match to TRBD1 covers 7 bases. J gave up 6 bases and V 4 bases, and 3 bases lay outside the gene matches. Germline V gives CDR1 MDHEN, CDR2 SYDVKM. The CDR3 length is 13 residues. The DNA of the CDR3 is TGTGCCAGCAGTTGGCAGGGGGTTCAGCCCCAGCATTTT. This gives the protein CASSWQGVQPQHF. Drawing the rest from reference TRBV28 and TRBJ1-5, the complete variable domain is DVKVTQSSRYLVKRTGEKVFLECVQDMDHENMFWYRQDPGLGLRLIYFSYDVKMKEKGDIPEGYSVSREKKERFSLILESASTNQTSMYLCASSWQGVQPQHFGDGTRLSIL.

The V gene is TRBV20-1, the J gene TRBJ1-1; D possibly corresponds to TRBD1 (5 bases). This CDR3 has 11 amino acids. The ends were cut back, 6 bases at V and 7 bases at J, with 12 bases in the middle. Germline V lookup: CDR1 DFQATT, CDR2 SNEGSKA (reference sequence). For the CDR3, the DNA is TGCAGTGCGTACCGGGACTTTGAAGCTTTCTTT. Translating gives CSAYRDFEAFF.